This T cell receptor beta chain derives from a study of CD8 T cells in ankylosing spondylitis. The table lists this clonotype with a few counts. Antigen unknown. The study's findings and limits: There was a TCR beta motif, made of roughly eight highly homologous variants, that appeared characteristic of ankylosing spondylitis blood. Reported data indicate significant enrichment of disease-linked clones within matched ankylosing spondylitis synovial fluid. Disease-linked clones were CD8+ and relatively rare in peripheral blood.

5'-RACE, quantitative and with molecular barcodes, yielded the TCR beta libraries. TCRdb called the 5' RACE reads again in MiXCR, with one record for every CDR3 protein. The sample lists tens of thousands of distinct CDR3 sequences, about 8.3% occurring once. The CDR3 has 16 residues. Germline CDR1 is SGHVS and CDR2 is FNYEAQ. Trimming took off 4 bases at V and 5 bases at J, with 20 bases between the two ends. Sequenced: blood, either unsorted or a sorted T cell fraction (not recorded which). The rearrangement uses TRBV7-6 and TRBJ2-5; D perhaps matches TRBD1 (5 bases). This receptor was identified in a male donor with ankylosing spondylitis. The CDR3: CASSSYFKRGWETQYF. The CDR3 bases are TGTGCCAGCAGCTCCTACTTTAAAAGGGGCTGGGAGACCCAGTACTTC.